This TCR beta chain was recovered during a study of cytomegalovirus exposure and HLA in healthy donors. Study context: The study placed over 65% of its roughly 400 genotyped donors in the Caucasian-associated ancestry cluster.

As for this clone: Its cognate antigen is unknown.

Germline V gene sequence: CDR1 MRHNA, CDR2 SNTAGT. Between the trimmed V and J ends, which lost 3 bases and 6 bases, there was a span of 18 bases. CDR3 length equals 16 residues. Whole-study results and caveats: Investigators reported under 200 TCR beta chains as tied to cytomegalovirus. A later analysis reportedly identified an Asian-associated ancestry cluster as carrying fewer N-insertions than the roughly 700-donor mean.

Primers for the PCR totalled 60 Vbeta and 13 Jbeta. Using immunoSEQ multiplex PCR, the repertoire was profiled, and TCRdb retains in-frame clones only, with some absent. This sample's table has around 150,000 clones. The TCR originated in a woman aged 60-70 years in good health and CMV-seronegative. The chain carries TRBV6-4 and TRBJ2-1, with D maybe TRBD1 (6 bases). The sample taken for sequencing was PBMCs. The CDR3 loop is CASSDVGTIIVNEQFF. In nucleotides, the CDR3 is TGTGCCAGCAGTGATGTCGGGACAATCATAGTCAATGAGCAGTTCTTC.